This entry describes one T cell receptor beta chain. The antigen it binds to is not known. Qualities for individual bases were not recorded, and no much larger clone is one base off. These data come from a study of Ad26.COV2.S vaccination and SARS-CoV-2 variants (dated by TCRdb to about 2021). At the level of the whole study: Donors in the vaccine arm were drawn from COV1001, a multicentre, randomized, double-blind, placebo-controlled phase I-IIa trial testing Ad26.COV2.S in healthy adults. TCRbeta repertoire sequencing served as the tool for gauging how specific and how broad the SARS-CoV-2-reactive T cell receptors were following Ad26.COV2.S vaccination. Participants in the trial were split at random into five groups of five each, receiving low-dose or high-dose Ad26.COV2.S once or twice, or else placebo on both occasions. A total of 32 samples were included in the TCR-sequenced set, comprising about 20 Ad26.COV2.S vaccine recipients, 5 placebo recipients and 8 SARS-CoV-2 convalescent individuals. Dosing of Ad26.COV2.S was intramuscular, at either 5x10^10 or 1x10^11 viral particles, delivered as one shot or as two shots spaced 56 days apart. Investigators remained blinded to trial group allocation during experiments and outcome assessment.

The immunoSEQ Assay was the method used to sequence TCRbeta CDR3 regions. After extraction, genomic DNA underwent amplification by bias-controlled multiplex PCR, followed by high-throughput sequencing. The authors processed their data as follows. Collapsing and filtering of sequences were performed to quantify the absolute abundance of each unique TCRbeta CDR3 region. T cell fraction was estimated by normalizing TCRbeta template counts to usable DNA, which was measured by amplifying reference genes present in all nucleated cells. Repertoire TCRs were annotated as SARS-CoV-2-specific when V gene, CDR3 amino acid sequence and J gene were exactly matched to a known reactive TCR set. The reference SARS-CoV-2 TCR set came from MIRA and was filtered for enrichment in COVID-19-positive ImmuneCODE repertoires, removing public or cross-reactive TCRs. Based on the MIRA antigens, annotated TCRs were further analysed at the level of specific ORF or position within ORF. Breadth was defined as annotated unique rearrangements over total unique productive rearrangements; depth was the summed frequency of those rearrangements. Group comparisons of TCR breadth used two-sided Wilcoxon rank-sum tests. TCRdb stores this immuneACCESS table with in-frame sequences only. Part of the clones is absent; in the studies checked, under half of the shortfall reflects unresolved V genes, and no reason is known for the rest. V and J calls and clone size are as listed in that table; D and trimming were resolved from the DNA. The sample has about 350,000 clones on record, around 89% of them singletons. Jointly, the top ten make up approximately 4.5% of the sample.

Study-wide conclusions, independent of this receptor: The study lacked the statistical power to compare responses across vaccine doses or regimens. It was noted by the authors that total T cell responses may have been underestimated by the TCR breadth and depth analyses. Vaccine and placebo recipients had similar non-spike TCR breadth, a finding consistent with the vaccine containing only spike. After vaccination, substantial breadth of spike-specific CD8+ and CD4+ T cell responses was reported. Spike-specific TCR breadth was higher in Ad26.COV2.S recipients than in placebo recipients (P = 0.0014).

The germline ends are 18 bases apart after V is trimmed by 9 bases and J by 3 bases. The CDR3 contains 14 residues, cysteine and phenylalanine counted. Kept here is only the CDR3 DNA, which spans 42 bases and is read in frame from base 1. CDR1 and CDR2, per the germline V gene, are SNHLY and FYNNEI. Interpreted using the paper, the treatment or condition label stands for: some 20 received Ad26.COV2.S at low or high dose, single or two shots; several received placebo; per-sample allocation not given. For vaccine and placebo recipients, repertoires were sequenced using samples collected on day 63 after the first injection. Cohort 1b enrolled some 25 adults aged 18-55 years at a single site in Boston, USA, between 29 July and 7 August 2020. Ad26.COV2.S was a replication-incompetent adenovirus type 26 vector that expressed a prefusion-stabilized SARS-CoV-2 spike protein derived from the original Wuhan strain.

The rearranged segments are TRBV2 and TRBJ2-7; TRBD1 is perhaps the D gene, given 5 matching bases. This TCR derives from a person between 18 and 60 years old who received the Ad26.COV2.S COVID-19 vaccine or a placebo. The sample consisted of peripheral blood, taken in a trial of Ad26.COV2.S vaccine versus placebo. The CDR3 region has the sequence CASNDPGNLYEQYF. The bases are TGTGCCAGTAACGATCCAGGGAATCTCTACGAGCAGTACTTC.